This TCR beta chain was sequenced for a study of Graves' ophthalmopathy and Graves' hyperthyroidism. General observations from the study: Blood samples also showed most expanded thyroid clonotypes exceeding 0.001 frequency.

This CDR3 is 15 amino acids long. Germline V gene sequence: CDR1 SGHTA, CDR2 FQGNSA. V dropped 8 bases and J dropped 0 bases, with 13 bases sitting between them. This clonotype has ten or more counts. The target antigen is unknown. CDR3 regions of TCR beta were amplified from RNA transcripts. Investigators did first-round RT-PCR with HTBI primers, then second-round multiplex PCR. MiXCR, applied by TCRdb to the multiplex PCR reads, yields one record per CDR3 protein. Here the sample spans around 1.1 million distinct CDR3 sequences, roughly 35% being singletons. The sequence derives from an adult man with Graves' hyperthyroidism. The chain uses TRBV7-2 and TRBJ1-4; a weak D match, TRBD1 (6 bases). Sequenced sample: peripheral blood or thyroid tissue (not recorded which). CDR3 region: CASARGGATNEKLFF. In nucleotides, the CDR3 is TGTGCCAGCGCCCGTGGGGGCGCAACTAATGAAAAACTGTTTTTT.